This is a list of T cell receptor beta chains from one sample in a study of graft-versus-host responses after intestinal transplantation. Using immunoSEQ multiplex PCR, the repertoire was profiled, and TCRdb retains in-frame clones only, with some absent. The data hold 35,000 to 50,000 clones, with more than 90% observed a single time. No antigen has been identified for these receptors. The sample here was unstimulated CD8+ T cells sorted from spleen or lymph node cells, taken before transplant. The receptors shown here come from a human donor who was the organ donor for an intestinal transplant. Both conserved end residues are trimmed from each CDR3. Only some rows state a clone size, as once, few, many or a class for expanded clones.

TRBJ2-3	NA	TRBV13	ASSLSSLGLY
TRBJ1-1	NA	TRBV19	ASSIGPTLMNTEAF
TRBJ1-2	NA	TRBV6-5	ASSYVGGGFYGYT
TRBJ1-1	NA	TRBV5-1	ASSLGGGGTEAF
TRBJ1-4	NA	TRBV7-3	ASSLIQGATNEKLF
TRBJ1-1	NA	TRBV7-9	ASSSTGVRTEAF
TRBJ1-4	NA	TRBV5-1	ASSVAGGSFEKLF
TRBJ2-7	NA	TRBV19	ASSPLAGKYEQY
TRBJ2-3	NA	TRBV15	ATSTWDSGSGVVMGQY
TRBJ2-5	NA	TRBV9	ASSVAAGGQETQY
TRBJ2-7	NA	TRBV5-1	ASSLEPGGTSGREQY
TRBJ1-1	NA	TRBV7-9	ASSFFGVRDRSMNTEAF
TRBJ2-3	NA	TRBV9	ASSAGGSTDTQY
TRBJ2-7	NA	TRBV6-5	ASSPVLGTYEQY
TRBJ1-1	NA	TRBV30	AWRLGLMGEAF
TRBJ1-2	NA	TRBV19	ASSSGTPGFNYGYT
TRBJ2-1	NA	TRBV15	ATSRVLAGGGYNNEQF
TRBJ2-3	NA	TRBV4-1	ASSQEERGTSTDTQY
TRBJ2-3	once	TRBV28	ASSEGARTLKPSTDTQY
TRBJ2-1	NA	TRBV5-4	ASSPGGGNEQF
TRBJ1-2	NA	TRBV7-9	ASSLEFNYGYT
TRBJ1-5	NA	TRBV7-6	ASSLGDGNQPQH
TRBJ1-2	NA	TRBV2	ASYKSLTYGYT
TRBJ2-3	NA	TRBV9	ASSVGTSRTDTQY
TRBJ2-7	NA	TRBV6-5	ASSYSGGDPYEQY
TRBJ1-2	NA	TRBV7-6	ASSLGGTDYGYT
TRBJ2-1	NA	TRBV2	ASSWGDNEQF
TRBJ2-3	NA	TRBV13	ASSAPRTDTQY
TRBJ2-3	few	TRBV19	ASSMGPGTDTQY
TRBJ2-7	NA	TRBV4-3	ASSQEASGAHGAYEQY
TRBJ1-2	NA	TRBV6-9	ASSYDTYGYT
TRBJ1-2	NA	TRBV5-4	ASSTWWERLAYGYT
TRBJ2-7	NA	TRBV19	ASSSKPEYEQY
TRBJ1-2	few	TRBV5-4	ASSLWVGGYT
TRBJ2-7	NA	TRBV27	ASSPLGPTYEQY
TRBJ1-2	few	TRBV7-9	ASSIDLTDNYGYT
TRBJ2-1	few	TRBV5-5	ASSLLEFDEQF
TRBJ2-1	NA	TRBV7-8	ASSSGGRLSNEQF
TRBJ2-1	NA	TRBV10-3	AISESASGGRNNEQF
TRBJ1-1	NA	TRBV19	ASSREGGMGTEAF
TRBJ1-3	NA	TRBV6-5	ASSYSLGIGNTIY
TRBJ2-7	NA	TRBV9	ASSGDTYEQY
TRBJ2-2	NA	TRBV30	AWSVQVPRELF
TRBJ2-7	NA	TRBV27	ASSLSRGRHEQY
TRBJ1-2	NA	TRBV29-1	SVVPAGKIPNYGYT
TRBJ2-1	NA	TRBV6-5	ASSYTGAMNEQF
TRBJ2-3	NA	TRBV9	ASSAGLAGGPTDTQY
TRBJ2-7	NA	TRBV7-8	ASSLELAYTYEQY
TRBJ2-1	NA	TRBV6-6	ASSWTSGGANEQF